The next 7 T cell receptor beta chains were all read from a single sample in a study of T cell repertoires in cytomegalovirus infection. TCRdb reprocessed the reads with MiXCR, giving one entry per CDR3 protein. The sample gives 20,000 or so distinct CDR3 sequences, roughly 20% of which show up once; about 89% is in the top ten. These receptors have no identified antigens. The sequenced sample was CD8+ T cells from cultured PBMCs, obtained from culture after CMV antigen stimulation. The receptors stem from a human donor in good health (CMV status not recorded). Some clones in this sample may be carry-over from other donors' samples.

The rearrangement uses TRBV2 and TRBJ1-6; D gene uncertain. Trimming stripped 2 bases from V and 2 bases from J, with 7 bases between. Germline-derived CDR1 and CDR2 are SNHLY and FYNNEI. The CDR3 covers 15 residues. The CDR3 is CASSESLAYNSPLHF. The CDR3 coding sequence is TGTGCCAGCAGTGAAAGCTTGGCCTATAATTCACCCCTCCACTTT.

This clonotype has a count of ten or more. This sequence joins TRBV2 and TRBJ2-6; D is tentatively TRBD1 or TRBD2 (6 bases each). Trimming removed 4 bases from V and 2 bases from J, with 15 bases in between. The CDR3 is 17 amino acids. In germline, CDR1 is SNHLY, CDR2 FYNNEI. This CDR3 is CASSGWRGAAGANVLTF. As DNA, the CDR3 is TGTGCCAGCAGTGGATGGAGGGGGGCGGCTGGGGCCAACGTCCTGACTTTC.

The chain is built from TRBV6-2 or TRBV6-3 and TRBJ2-1; D is uncertain. V was clipped by 0 bases and J by 5 bases, with 11 bases between them. In germline, CDR1 is MNHEY, CDR2 SVGEGT. This CDR3 contains 15 residues. The CDR3 sequence: CASSYSRLLNNEQFF. CDR3 sequence (DNA): TGTGCCAGCAGTTACTCTCGACTTTTAAACAATGAGCAGTTCTTC.

The chain links TRBV20-1 to TRBJ2-2, with 8 positions matching TRBD1. Germline V gives CDR1 DFQATT, CDR2 SNEGSKA (reference sequence). With V trimmed by 6 bases and J by 3 bases, 12 bases remained unmatched. This CDR3 is 16 amino acids long. CDR3 amino acids: CSARYEEQGDTGELFF. The DNA for the CDR3 is TGCAGTGCCCGATACGAGGAACAGGGGGACACCGGGGAGCTGTTTTTT.

The chain is built from TRBV19 and TRBJ1-2; a possible D gene is TRBD1 (6 bases). In germline, CDR1 is LNHDA, CDR2 SQIVND (reference sequence). Trimming left V 8 bases short and J 5 bases short, with 18 bases between. The CDR3 is 14 amino acids. The CDR3 DNA follows: TGTGCCAGTTCCAGACAGGTTGACTCATATGGCTACACCTTC. It specifies CASSRQVDSYGYTF.

There are many counts of this clonotype. The rearrangement joins TRBV7-2 to TRBJ2-3; TRBD2 agrees at 7 bases. The CDR3 is 16 residues long. Unmatched junction bases numbered 12, after V lost 3 bases and J lost 6 bases. Germline V gene sequence: CDR1 SGHTA, CDR2 FQGNSA. Here the CDR3 reads CASSFGVAGRRDTQYF. The CDR3 bases are TGTGCCAGCAGCTTCGGGGTAGCGGGCCGAAGGGATACGCAGTATTTT.

At least ten counts were recorded for this clonotype. This sequence joins TRBV11-1 and TRBJ2-3, with 8 positions matching TRBD2. Germline V gives CDR1 SGHAT, CDR2 FQDESV (reference sequence). The CDR3 contains 18 residues. V dropped 5 bases and J dropped 3; count of bases not matched to a gene: 16. The CDR3 reads CASSLGVAGGRRTDTQYF. The CDR3, as DNA: TGTGCCAGCAGCCTTGGTGTTGCGGGGGGCCGAAGGACAGATACGCAGTATTTT.